The table lists the clone carrying this T cell receptor beta chain with many counts. The antigen is not known. Sample time point: persistent/refractory GD, antithyroid drugs over 5 years with positive TRAb. From PBMCs, RNA was extracted and then used to make the TCR library. Investigators prepared the TCR beta libraries by applying iRepertoire HTBI primers and Arm-PCR of CDR3 regions. TCRdb re-derived calls from the multiplex PCR reads in MiXCR, one entry per CDR3 protein. The profile shows over 450,000 distinct CDR3 sequences, approximately 21% of them singletons. This entry belongs to a study of regulatory T cells in long-lasting Graves disease. Between the trimmed V and J ends, which lost 10 bases and 2 bases, there was a span of 8 bases. CDR3 length: 11 amino acids. In germline, CDR1 is SGHNT, CDR2 YENEEA. Whole-study findings and limits: Between persistent patients, around 2,900 public clonotypes were shared, exceeding the 950 to 1,000 shared between new patients.

Sample: peripheral blood mononuclear cells (PBMCs), taken when the disease was refractory, from a patient treated with antithyroid drugs. This receptor was obtained from a female donor with Graves disease. The genes are TRBV11-3 and TRBJ1-2, with D tentatively TRBD1 (5 bases). The CDR3 sequence: CAIQVNYGYTF. The CDR3 DNA sequence: TGTGCCATACAGGTCAACTATGGCTACACCTTC.